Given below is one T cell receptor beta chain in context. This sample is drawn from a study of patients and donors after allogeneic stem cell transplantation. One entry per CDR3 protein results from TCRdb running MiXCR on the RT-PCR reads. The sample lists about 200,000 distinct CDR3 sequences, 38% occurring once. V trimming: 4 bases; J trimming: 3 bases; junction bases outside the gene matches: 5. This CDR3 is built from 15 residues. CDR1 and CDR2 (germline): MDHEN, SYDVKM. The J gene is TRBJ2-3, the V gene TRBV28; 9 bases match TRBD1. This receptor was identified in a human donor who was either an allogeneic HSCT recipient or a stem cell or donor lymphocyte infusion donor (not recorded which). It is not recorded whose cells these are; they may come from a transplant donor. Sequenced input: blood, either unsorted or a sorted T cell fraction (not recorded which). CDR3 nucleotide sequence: TGTGCCAGCAGTTACGGACAGGGGAATACAGATACGCAGTATTTT. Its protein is CASSYGQGNTDTQYF.